This T cell receptor beta chain was sequenced during a study of blood T cell repertoires in COVID-19. This CDR3 has 17 amino acids. V lost 4 bases and J 3 bases, leaving 16 bases between the germline ends. Germline V gene lookup returns CDR1 SGHAT and CDR2 FQNNGV. Sequencing used immunoSEQ multiplex PCR; TCRdb keeps in-frame clones, though not all of them. The table includes some 270,000 clones, around 88% detected once. This clone was counted once. V and J are TRBV11-2 and TRBJ2-6, with D perhaps matching TRBD2 (5 bases). The specimen sequenced was peripheral blood. This clonotype was obtained from a man in his thirties or forties with acute or convalescent COVID-19. CDR3 in amino acids: CASSYPWRRGGANVLTF. CDR3 DNA sequence: TGTGCCAGCAGCTATCCCTGGCGCCGGGGTGGGGCCAACGTCCTGACTTTC.